This TCR beta chain comes out of a study of blood T cell repertoires in COVID-19 (dated by TCRdb to about 2020). Background on the whole study: Samples from collaborators originated in the United States, Italy and Spain and spanned both the acute and convalescent phases of COVID-19. Where HLA class I and class II types were available, the types were taken from metadata supplied by the sample provider, not from assay-based typing. The samples were drawn from two sources: the first 160 participants of the ongoing ImmuneRACE study, and fewer than 1,500 subjects contributed by 6 global collaborators. The repertoires were made available in a free public database intended to serve as a resource for research on the immune response to SARS-CoV-2. Sample metadata almost always included a de-identified subject ID, COVID-19 status, age in years and sex. Subjects who had been exposed to COVID-19, were actively infected with it, or had recovered from it provided the deeply sampled blood TCRbeta repertoires that made up the dataset. The prospective study material was composed of cDNA or gDNA derived from T cells, B-cell-depleted T cells, or PBMCs. Results the study describes overall, beyond this receptor: How much clinical and demographic metadata was included differed by source and by participant, and the metadata was provided uncurated.

Via the germline V gene (reference sequence), CDR1 is SGHNT and CDR2 YYREEE. The CDR3 holds 17 amino acids from the cysteine to the phenylalanine. CDR3 DNA is the only sequence kept; it has 51 bases, read in frame from the first base. Relative to germline, V is missing 4 bases and J is missing 0 bases, with 10 bases of the junction outside any gene match. Notes on this clone: Its antigen specificity is not known. No base-level quality is on record; no much larger clone is a single base apart.

The collaborating institutions used their own protocols to collect whole blood in K2EDTA tubes. For TCRbeta analysis, collaborator samples were shipped as frozen whole blood, as isolated PBMCs, or as DNA extracted from either sample type. TCRbeta CDR3 regions were amplified from genomic DNA by means of the immunoSEQ Assay, a bias-controlled multiplex PCR. The original pipeline was this. The number of nucleated cells in each sample was estimated from the amplification of reference gene primers within the assay. Sequence reads were collapsed and filtered to measure the absolute abundance of every unique TCRbeta CDR3 rearrangement. For each sample, productive Simpson clonality was calculated by taking the square root of Simpson's diversity index across productive rearrangements. TCRdb limited this immuneACCESS table to in-frame rearrangements with V and J called. A share of clones is missing; checked studies link under half to unresolved V genes, and the rest is unexplained. Clone size and the V and J calls come from that table; the DNA yielded D and trimming. The sample table holds 100,000 to 120,000 clones, of which roughly 79% were seen once. In total, the top ten clones hold 16% of the sample.

The sample taken for sequencing was peripheral blood. The chain joins TRBV5-4 to TRBJ1-1; 9 bases in the middle match TRBD1. The sequence was obtained from a woman older than 75 with active or convalescent COVID-19. The sequenced DNA: TGTGCCAGCAGCCCGGGACAGGGCGATCACCTGAACACTGAAGCTTTCTTT. Translated, this gives CASSPGQGDHLNTEAFF. With the rest looked up from the reference TRBV5-4 and TRBJ1-1 genes rather than sequenced, the full variable domain is ETGVTQSPTHLIKTRGQQVTLRCSSQSGHNTVSWYQQALGQGPQFIFQYYREEENGRGNFPPRFSGLQFPNYSSELNVNALELDDSALYLCASSPGQGDHLNTEAFFGQGTRLTVV.